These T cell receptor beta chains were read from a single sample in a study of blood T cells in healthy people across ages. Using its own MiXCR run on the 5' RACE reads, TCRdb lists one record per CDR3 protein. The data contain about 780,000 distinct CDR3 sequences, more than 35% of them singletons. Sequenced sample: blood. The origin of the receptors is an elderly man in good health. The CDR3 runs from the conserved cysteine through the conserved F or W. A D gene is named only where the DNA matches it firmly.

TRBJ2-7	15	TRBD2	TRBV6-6	CASSYDGRTRGEQYF
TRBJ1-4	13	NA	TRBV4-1	CASSQVGNEKLFF
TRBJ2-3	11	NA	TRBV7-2	CASMTGDTQYF
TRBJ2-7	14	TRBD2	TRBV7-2	CASSPSGRPGEQYF
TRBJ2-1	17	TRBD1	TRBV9	CASSVVADRVSADEQFF
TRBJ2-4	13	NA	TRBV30	CAGGGLAKNIQYF
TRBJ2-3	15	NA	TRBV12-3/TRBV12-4	CASSDDRGRTNTQYF
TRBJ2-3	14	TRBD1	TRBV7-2	CASSRDRDADTQYF
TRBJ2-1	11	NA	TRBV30	CAWSVGNEQFF
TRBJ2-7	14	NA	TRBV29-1	CSVGTGSASYEQYF
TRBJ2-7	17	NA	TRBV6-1	CASSETMRSFWAYEQYF